A selection of T cell receptor beta chains follows, all from one sample in a study of technical replicates of blood from several donors. Sequencing was performed with immunoSEQ multiplex PCR; in TCRdb, only in-frame clones are kept and a portion is missing. The sample consists of tens of thousands of clones, 87% of them appearing once. Specimen: PBMCs. The receptors were sampled from a human donor in good health. Some clones in this sample may be carry-over from other donors' samples. The CDR3 runs from the conserved cysteine through the conserved F or W. Fields, in order: D gene, J gene, V gene, clone size, CDR3 DNA, CDR3 protein. A D gene is named only where the DNA matches it firmly. Some rows mark clone size as missing; the rest say once, few, many or name a class of expanded clone.

D: TRBD1
J: TRBJ1-5
V: TRBV27
size: -
DNA: TGTGCCAGCAGGCCGAGGGGCCATGGGACAGGGAGTCTCTTTCAGCCCCAGCATTTT
CDR3: CASRPRGHGTGSLFQPQHF

D: -
J: TRBJ1-1
V: TRBV30
size: -
DNA: TGTGCCTGGAGTGTACCTGACAGGACTAACACTGAAGCTTTCTTT
CDR3: CAWSVPDRTNTEAFF

D: -
J: TRBJ1-2
V: TRBV2
size: -
DNA: TGTGCCAGCAGTGAAATGTCCTATTGGGGCTACACCTTC
CDR3: CASSEMSYWGYTF

D: -
J: TRBJ2-7
V: TRBV21-1
size: -
DNA: TGTGCCAGCAGCAAAGTGCGGGACGAACCCTACGAGCAGTATTTC
CDR3: CASSKVRDEPYEQYF

D: -
J: TRBJ2-5
V: TRBV6-6
size: -
DNA: TGTGCCAGCAGTTACTCAGCTAGCTCGGAGACCCAGTACTTC
CDR3: CASSYSASSETQYF

D: TRBD1
J: TRBJ2-7
V: TRBV5-5
size: once
DNA: TGTGCCAGCAGCTTTAGGACAGGGGGTTTCTACGAGCAGTACTTC
CDR3: CASSFRTGGFYEQYF

D: -
J: TRBJ2-3
V: TRBV7-9
size: -
DNA: TGTGCCAGCAGCTCGGACTTCGCCACAGATACGCAGTATTTT
CDR3: CASSSDFATDTQYF

D: TRBD1
J: TRBJ1-4
V: TRBV2
size: -
DNA: TGTGCCAGCAGTTCCGGGACAGGGGATGGAAAACTGTTTTTT
CDR3: CASSSGTGDGKLFF

D: TRBD1
J: TRBJ2-7
V: TRBV9
size: -
DNA: TGTGCCAGCTCCCGGACAGGGGGCTTGGGGCAGTACTTC
CDR3: CASSRTGGLGQYF

D: -
J: TRBJ1-1
V: TRBV18
size: -
DNA: TGTGCCAGCTCACCGGGGCGGGGGGCGGAGACTGAAGCTTTCTTT
CDR3: CASSPGRGAETEAFF

D: -
J: TRBJ2-7
V: TRBV5-8
size: -
DNA: TGTGCCAGCAGCCCGGGTATATACGAAGTGCAGTACTTC
CDR3: CASSPGIYEVQYF

D: TRBD2
J: TRBJ2-2
V: TRBV6-5
size: -
DNA: TGTGCCAGCAGTGCTAGCGGGAGGAACACCGGGGAGCTGTTTTTT
CDR3: CASSASGRNTGELFF

D: -
J: TRBJ2-3
V: TRBV4-1
size: -
DNA: TGCGCCAGCAGCCTAGGGGGGGTTCACACAGATACGCAGTATTTT
CDR3: CASSLGGVHTDTQYF

D: TRBD1
J: TRBJ1-2
V: TRBV6-4
size: once
DNA: TGTGCCAGCAGTGACCCGCAGGGGGCTAACTATGGCTACACCTTC
CDR3: CASSDPQGANYGYTF

D: TRBD1
J: TRBJ1-3
V: TRBV18
size: few
DNA: TGTGCCAGCTCACCGGGACAGCCGATTGGAAACACCATATATTTT
CDR3: CASSPGQPIGNTIYF

D: TRBD1
J: TRBJ2-3
V: TRBV7-2
size: -
DNA: TGTGCCAGCAGCTGGGACAGGCTCGATACGCAGTATTTT
CDR3: CASSWDRLDTQYF

D: TRBD1
J: TRBJ1-4
V: TRBV5-1
size: -
DNA: TGCGCCAGCAGCTCGGGACAGCAGAATGAAAAACTGTTTTTT
CDR3: CASSSGQQNEKLFF